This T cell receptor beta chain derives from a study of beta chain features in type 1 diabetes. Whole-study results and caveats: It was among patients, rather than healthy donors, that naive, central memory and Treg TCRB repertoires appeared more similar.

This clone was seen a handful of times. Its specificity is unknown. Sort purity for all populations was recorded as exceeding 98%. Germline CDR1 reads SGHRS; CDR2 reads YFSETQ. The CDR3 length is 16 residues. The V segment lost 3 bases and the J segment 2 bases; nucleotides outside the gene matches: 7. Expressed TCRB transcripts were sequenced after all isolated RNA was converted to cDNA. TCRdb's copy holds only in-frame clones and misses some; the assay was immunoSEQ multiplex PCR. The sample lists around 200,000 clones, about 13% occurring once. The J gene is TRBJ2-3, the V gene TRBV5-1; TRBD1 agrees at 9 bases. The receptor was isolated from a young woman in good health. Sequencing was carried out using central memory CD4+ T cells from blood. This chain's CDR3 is CASSYSGTGTTDTQYF. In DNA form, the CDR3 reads TGCGCCAGCAGCTATTCCGGGACAGGGACCACAGATACGCAGTATTTT. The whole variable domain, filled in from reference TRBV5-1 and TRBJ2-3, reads KAGVTQTPRYLIKTRGQQVTLSCSPISGHRSVSWYQQTPGQGLQFLFEYFSETQRNKGNFPGRFSGRQFSNSRSEMNVSTLELGDSALYLCASSYSGTGTTDTQYFGPGTRLTVL.